This T cell receptor (beta chain) came from a study of identical twins. General study points: There was an excess of low generation probability in the out-of-frame alpha sequences that twins shared.

Template switching supplied a universal primer site; unique molecular identifiers were carried on the cDNA. MiXCR was run by TCRdb on the 5' RACE reads, yielding one entry per CDR3 protein. The repertoire holds 350,000 to 450,000 distinct CDR3 sequences, with approximately 17% as singletons. Trimming took 4 bases from V and 7 from J, leaving 13 bases between them. The CDR3 contains 14 residues. From germline, CDR1 is KGHDR and CDR2 SFDVKD. At least ten counts were recorded for this clonotype. Its target is unknown. Source material: naive T cells sorted from blood. V and J are TRBV24-1 and TRBJ2-1; no firm D call. The TCR comes from a man between 45 and 60 years old in good health. The CDR3 here is CATSDNYDMNEQFF. The CDR3 DNA reads TGTGCCACCAGTGACAATTACGACATGAATGAGCAGTTCTTC.